These T cell receptor beta chains were read from a single sample in a study of Ad26.COV2.S vaccination and SARS-CoV-2 variants. Data came from immunoSEQ multiplex PCR; TCRdb stores just in-frame clones and leaves some out. The sample yields around 370,000 clones, 70% to 90% seen once. The specimen comprised peripheral blood, sampled in a trial of Ad26.COV2.S vaccine versus placebo. The receptors shown here come from a person between 18 and 60 years old who received the Ad26.COV2.S COVID-19 vaccine or a placebo. The CDR3 runs from the conserved cysteine through the conserved F or W. Each record gives: clone size, V gene, D gene, J gene, CDR3 protein, CDR3 DNA. A D gene is named only where the DNA matches it firmly. The size entry is marked missing in some rows and otherwise reads once, few, many or a size class.

>-|TRBV2|-|TRBJ1-5
CASSRQTSNQPQHF
TGTGCCAGCAGTCGACAGACTTCAAATCAGCCCCAGCATTTT
>-|TRBV7-9|TRBD1|TRBJ1-4
CASSLDGPGQLFF
TGTGCCAGCAGCTTAGATGGACCGGGACAGTTATTTTTT
>-|TRBV19|TRBD2|TRBJ2-1
CASSISVAGGRNEQFF
TGTGCCAGTAGTATATCCGTAGCGGGGGGGCGGAATGAGCAGTTCTTC
>-|TRBV5-1|-|TRBJ2-1
CASSLVREVNEQFF
TGCGCCAGCAGCTTGGTTAGAGAGGTCAATGAGCAGTTCTTC
>-|TRBV7-2|-|TRBJ1-2
CASSLGSADYGYTF
TGTGCCAGCAGCTTAGGCTCAGCCGACTATGGCTACACCTTC
>-|TRBV4-1|-|TRBJ2-1
CASSQLSGSNNEQFF
TGCGCCAGCAGCCAACTAAGCGGGTCCAACAATGAGCAGTTCTTC
>-|TRBV5-1|-|TRBJ1-5
CASSLGVRGRFEPQHF
TGCGCCAGCAGCCTGGGGGTCCGAGGCCGGTTTGAGCCCCAGCATTTT
>-|TRBV4-3|-|TRBJ1-3
CASSQTRQVLGNTIYF
TGCGCCAGCAGCCAGACGAGACAGGTTTTGGGAAACACCATATATTTT
>once|TRBV24-1|-|TRBJ1-2
CATSDLGRSYGYTF
TGTGCCACCAGTGATTTAGGACGGTCCTATGGCTACACCTTC
>-|TRBV15|TRBD1|TRBJ1-6
CATSTRTGSHNSPLHF
TGTGCCACCAGCACTAGGACAGGGTCACATAATTCACCCCTCCACTTT
>-|TRBV28|-|TRBJ1-4
CASIESGGGEKLFF
TGTGCCAGCATCGAATCCGGGGGCGGCGAAAAACTGTTTTTT
>few|TRBV4-1|-|TRBJ1-5
CASSLLLAEPQHF
TGCGCCAGCAGCCTACTCCTAGCGGAGCCCCAGCATTTT
>-|TRBV6-5|TRBD2|TRBJ2-3
CASGRGWTDTQYF
TGTGCCAGCGGGAGGGGCTGGACAGATACGCAGTATTTT
>-|TRBV19|-|TRBJ2-5
CASSNPGQVIGGTQYF
TGTGCCAGTAGTAACCCGGGACAAGTGATTGGCGGGACCCAGTACTTC
>-|TRBV9|-|TRBJ2-1
CASSVIGLSGNEQFF
TGTGCCAGCAGCGTAATCGGACTCTCGGGGAATGAGCAGTTCTTC
>-|TRBV6-4|-|TRBJ2-3
CASSWHGRDTQYF
TGTGCCAGCAGTTGGCACGGGAGAGATACGCAGTATTTT
>-|TRBV24-1|TRBD2|TRBJ2-1
CATSDTRLAGRRNEQFF
TGTGCCACCAGTGACACCCGACTAGCGGGAAGGAGGAATGAGCAGTTCTTC
>-|TRBV27|-|TRBJ2-7
CATRGGITYEQYF
TGTGCCACCAGGGGGGGGATTACCTACGAGCAGTACTTC
>few|TRBV5-1|-|TRBJ2-1
CASSWTDYINEQFF
TGCGCCAGCAGCTGGACGGACTATATCAATGAGCAGTTCTTC
>-|TRBV5-1|-|TRBJ2-2
CASSLVAGGSSGELFF
TGCGCCAGCAGCTTGGTAGCAGGGGGGAGCTCCGGGGAGCTGTTTTTT
>-|TRBV6-6|-|TRBJ2-1
CASSFGPFNEQFF
TGTGCCAGCAGTTTCGGTCCCTTCAATGAGCAGTTCTTC
>-|TRBV10-3|-|TRBJ1-1
CAISDSLNTEAFF
TGTGCCATCAGTGACAGCTTGAACACTGAAGCTTTCTTT
>-|TRBV6-5|-|TRBJ2-3
CASSYRPTDTQYF
TGTGCCAGCAGTTACAGACCCACAGATACGCAGTATTTT
>-|TRBV9|-|TRBJ2-2
CASSSDGGRSTGELFF
TGTGCCAGCAGTTCAGATGGGGGCCGGAGCACCGGGGAGCTGTTTTTT
>-|TRBV5-5|-|TRBJ1-4
CASSLRTELNEKLFF
TGTGCCAGCAGCTTACGGACAGAGTTAAATGAAAAACTGTTTTTT
>once|TRBV7-9|-|TRBJ1-4
CASKRSVNEKLFF
TGTGCCAGCAAGCGCAGCGTTAATGAAAAACTGTTTTTT
>-|TRBV2|-|TRBJ2-7
CASSAGGIYEQYF
TGTGCCAGCAGTGCTGGCGGGATCTACGAGCAGTACTTC
>-|TRBV11-3|TRBD2|TRBJ2-5
CASSLGLAGQETQYF
TGTGCCAGCAGCTTAGGACTAGCGGGGCAAGAGACCCAGTACTTC
>-|TRBV5-8|-|TRBJ1-2
CASRLGTSRYGYTF
TGTGCCAGCAGACTCGGAACCTCCAGATATGGCTACACCTTC
>few|TRBV7-9|-|TRBJ1-6
CASSLVRGTLNSPLHF
TGTGCCAGCAGCTTAGTTCGAGGGACTCTTAATTCACCCCTCCACTTT
>-|TRBV28|-|TRBJ2-5
CASSPPRGRETQYF
TGTGCCAGCAGCCCACCCCGGGGCCGGGAGACCCAGTACTTC
>-|TRBV3-1/TRBV3-2|TRBD2|TRBJ2-3
CASSHTSGGVHTQYF
TGTGCCAGCAGCCATACTAGCGGGGGGGTTCATACGCAGTATTTT
>-|TRBV29-1|TRBD1|TRBJ1-5
CSVSQGTRQPQHF
TGCAGCGTTTCACAGGGGACACGCCAGCCCCAGCATTTT